This TCR beta chain was retrieved from a study of regulatory T cells in long-lasting Graves disease. Construction of the TCR beta libraries employed iRepertoire HTBI primers in conjunction with Arm-PCR of CDR3 regions. TCRdb reprocessed the multiplex PCR reads via MiXCR and lists one record per CDR3 protein. The data hold 250,000 or so distinct CDR3 sequences, with around a sixth observed a single time. Regarding time point: newly diagnosed GD, antithyroid drugs for less than 3 months. PBMC RNA served as the TCR library source. This clonotype was counted at least ten times. The junction departs from germline at one end; a sequencing error may be responsible. The CDR3 sequence is 14 residues long. Germline V gene lookup returns CDR1 SGHTA and CDR2 FQGNSA. These data also formed part of another study, on T cells in Graves' hyperthyroidism and ophthalmopathy.

Here the sequenced sample was peripheral blood mononuclear cells (PBMCs), taken at new diagnosis, from a patient treated with antithyroid drugs. The TCR originated in a woman aged 25 to 39 with Graves disease. The chain uses TRBV7-2 and TRBJ1-1; TRBD1 matches 7 bases. CDR3 nucleotides: TGCGCCAGCAGCCAAGCCCGGGACAGCCTTGAAGCTTTCTTT. Translation gives CASSQARDSLEAFF. Full variable domain (remainder filled in from reference TRBV7-2 and TRBJ1-1): GAGVSQSPSNKVTEKGKDVELRCDPISGHTALYWYRQSLGQGLEFLIYFQGNSAPDKSGLPSDRFSAERTGGSVSTLTIQRTQQEDSAVYLCASSQARDSLEAFFGQGTRLTVV.